This paragraph reports one TCR beta chain. The antigen is not known. The source of the sample is a study of cytomegalovirus exposure and HLA in healthy donors. Study-level findings and limits: Common viral pathogens were later found to be apparently linked to several of the most significant clusters.

Vbeta (60) and Jbeta (13) primers were used in the PCR. Measured with immunoSEQ multiplex PCR; TCRdb has only the in-frame clones, and not every one. The sample lists about 180,000 clones, 70% to 75% occurring once. V lost 5 bases, J lost 2 bases, and 10 bases lay in between. This CDR3 spans 14 amino acids. From germline, CDR1 is LNHNV and CDR2 YYDKDF (reference sequence). J is TRBJ1-5 and V is TRBV15, with no clear D. The specimen sequenced was PBMCs. The clonotype originates from a male donor in good health and CMV-seronegative. CDR3 residues: CATSSIRGNQPQHF. The DNA for the CDR3 is TGTGCCACCAGCTCAATCCGGGGCAATCAGCCCCAGCATTTT. Combining the CDR3 with reference TRBV15 and TRBJ1-5 gives the whole variable domain DAMVIQNPRYQVTQFGKPVTLSCSQTLNHNVMYWYQQKSSQAPKLLFHYYDKDFNNEADTPDNFQSRRPNTSFCFLDIRSPGLGDTAMYLCATSSIRGNQPQHFGDGTRLSIL.